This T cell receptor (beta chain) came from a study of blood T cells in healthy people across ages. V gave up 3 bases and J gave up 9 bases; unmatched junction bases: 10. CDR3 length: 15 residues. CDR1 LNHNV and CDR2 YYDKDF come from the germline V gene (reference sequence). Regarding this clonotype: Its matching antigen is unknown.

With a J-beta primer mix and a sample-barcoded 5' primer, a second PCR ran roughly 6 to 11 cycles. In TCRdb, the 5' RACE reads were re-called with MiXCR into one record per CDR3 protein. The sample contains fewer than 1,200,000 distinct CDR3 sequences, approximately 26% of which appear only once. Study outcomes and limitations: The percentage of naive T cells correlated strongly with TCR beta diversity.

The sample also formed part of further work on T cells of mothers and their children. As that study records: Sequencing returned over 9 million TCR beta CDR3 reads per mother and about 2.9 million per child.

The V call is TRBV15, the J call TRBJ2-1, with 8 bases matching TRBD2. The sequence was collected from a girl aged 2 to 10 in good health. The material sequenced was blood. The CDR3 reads CATSSAGGGPREQFF. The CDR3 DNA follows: TGTGCCACCAGCAGTGCCGGGGGGGGTCCCCGTGAGCAGTTCTTC.